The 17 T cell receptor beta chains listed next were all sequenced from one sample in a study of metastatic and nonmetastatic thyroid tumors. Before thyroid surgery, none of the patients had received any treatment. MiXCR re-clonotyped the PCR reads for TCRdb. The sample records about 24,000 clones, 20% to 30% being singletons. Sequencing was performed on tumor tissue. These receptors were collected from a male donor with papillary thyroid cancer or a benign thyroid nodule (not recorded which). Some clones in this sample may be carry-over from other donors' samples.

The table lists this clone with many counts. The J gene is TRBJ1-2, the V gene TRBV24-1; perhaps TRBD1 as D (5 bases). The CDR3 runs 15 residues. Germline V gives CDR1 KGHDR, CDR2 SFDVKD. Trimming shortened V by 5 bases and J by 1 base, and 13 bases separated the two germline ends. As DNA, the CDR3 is TGTGCCACCAGTGCCCTCGAAGGGGTTAACTATGGCTACACCTTC. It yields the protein CATSALEGVNYGYTF.

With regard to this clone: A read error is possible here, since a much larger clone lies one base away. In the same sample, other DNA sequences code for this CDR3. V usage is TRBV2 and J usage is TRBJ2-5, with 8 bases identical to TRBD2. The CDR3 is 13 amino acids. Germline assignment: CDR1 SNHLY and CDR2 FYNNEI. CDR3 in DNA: TGCGCCAGCAGTGAGGAGCGGGGGAGGACCCAGTACTTC. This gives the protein CASSEERGRTQYF. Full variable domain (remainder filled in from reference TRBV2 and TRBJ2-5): EPEVTQTPSHQVTQMGQEVILRCVPISNHLYFYWYRQILGQKVEFLVSFYNNEISEKSEIFDDQFSVERPDGSNFTLKIRSTKLEDSAMYFCASSEERGRTQYFGPGTRLLVL.

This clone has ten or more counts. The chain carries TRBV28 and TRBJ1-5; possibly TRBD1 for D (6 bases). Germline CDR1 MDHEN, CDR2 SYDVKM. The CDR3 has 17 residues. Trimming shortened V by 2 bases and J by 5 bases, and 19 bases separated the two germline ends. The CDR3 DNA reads TGTGCCAGCAGTTTACCAGGGGCGCGTATACCTTATCAGCCCCAGCATTTT. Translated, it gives CASSLPGARIPYQPQHF.

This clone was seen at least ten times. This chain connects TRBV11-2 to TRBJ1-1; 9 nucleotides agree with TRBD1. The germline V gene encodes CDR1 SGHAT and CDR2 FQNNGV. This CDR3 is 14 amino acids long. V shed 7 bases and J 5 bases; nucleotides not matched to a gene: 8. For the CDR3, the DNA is TGTGCCAGCACCGTACAGGGGGCCGGGACTGAAGCTTTCTTT. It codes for CASTVQGAGTEAFF.

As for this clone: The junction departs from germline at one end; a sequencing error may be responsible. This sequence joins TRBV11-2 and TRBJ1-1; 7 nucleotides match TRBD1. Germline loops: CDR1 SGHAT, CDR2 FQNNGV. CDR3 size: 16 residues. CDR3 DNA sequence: TGTGCCAGCAGCTTAAGGGGGCCAGTCCTGAACACTGTAGCTTTCTTT. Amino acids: CASSLRGPVLNTVAFF.

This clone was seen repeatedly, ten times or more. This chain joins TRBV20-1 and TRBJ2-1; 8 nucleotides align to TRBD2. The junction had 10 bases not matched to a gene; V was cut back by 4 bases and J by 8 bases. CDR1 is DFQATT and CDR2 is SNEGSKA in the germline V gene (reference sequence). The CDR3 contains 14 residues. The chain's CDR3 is CSATPISSGDEQFF. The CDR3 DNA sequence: TGCAGTGCTACCCCCATTAGTAGCGGGGATGAGCAGTTCTTC.

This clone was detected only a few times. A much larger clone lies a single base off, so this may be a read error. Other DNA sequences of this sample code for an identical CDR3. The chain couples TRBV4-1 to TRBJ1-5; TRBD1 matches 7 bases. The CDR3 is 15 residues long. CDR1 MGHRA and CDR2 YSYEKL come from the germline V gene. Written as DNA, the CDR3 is TGCGCCAGCAGTTTTCGGGGACAGAGCAATCAGCCCCAGCACTTT. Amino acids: CASSFRGQSNQPQHF.

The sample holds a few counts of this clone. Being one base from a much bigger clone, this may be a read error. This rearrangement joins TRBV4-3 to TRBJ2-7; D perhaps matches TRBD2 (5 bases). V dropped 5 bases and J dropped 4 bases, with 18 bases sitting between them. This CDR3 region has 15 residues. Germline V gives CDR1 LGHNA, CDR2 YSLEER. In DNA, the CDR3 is TGCGCCAGCAGCGAAAGCGGCGGGTGCTCTTACGAGCAGTACTTC. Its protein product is CASSESGGCSYEQYF.

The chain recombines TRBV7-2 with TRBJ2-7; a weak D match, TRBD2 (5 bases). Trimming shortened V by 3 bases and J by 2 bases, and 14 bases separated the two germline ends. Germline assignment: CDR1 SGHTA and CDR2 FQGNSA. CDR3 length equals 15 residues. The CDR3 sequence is CASSLGVARAYEQYF. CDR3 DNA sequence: TGTGCCAGCAGCTTGGGTGTAGCGCGAGCCTACGAGCAGTACTTC.

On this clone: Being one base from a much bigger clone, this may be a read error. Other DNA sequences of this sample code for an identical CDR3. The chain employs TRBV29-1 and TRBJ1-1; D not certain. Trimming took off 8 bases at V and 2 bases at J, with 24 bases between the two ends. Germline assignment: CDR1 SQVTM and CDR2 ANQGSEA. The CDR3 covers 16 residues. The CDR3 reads CSSPRAPLYFNTEAFF. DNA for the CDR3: TGCAGCTCCCCCCGGGCCCCATTATATTTTAACACTGAAGCTTTCTTT.

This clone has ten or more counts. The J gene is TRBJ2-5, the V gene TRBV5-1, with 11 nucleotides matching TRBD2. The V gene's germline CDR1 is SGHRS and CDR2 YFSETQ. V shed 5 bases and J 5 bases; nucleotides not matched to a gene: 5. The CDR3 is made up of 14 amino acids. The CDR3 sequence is CASRLAGGLETQYF. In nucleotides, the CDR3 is TGCGCCAGCAGATTAGCGGGAGGGTTGGAGACCCAGTACTTC.

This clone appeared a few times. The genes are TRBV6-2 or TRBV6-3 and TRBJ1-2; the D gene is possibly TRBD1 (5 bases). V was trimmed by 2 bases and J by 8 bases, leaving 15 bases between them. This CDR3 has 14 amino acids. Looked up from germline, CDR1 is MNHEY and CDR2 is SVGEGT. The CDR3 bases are TGTGCCAGCAGTTACCTCGGGACGTACGACGGCTACACCTTC. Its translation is CASSYLGTYDGYTF.

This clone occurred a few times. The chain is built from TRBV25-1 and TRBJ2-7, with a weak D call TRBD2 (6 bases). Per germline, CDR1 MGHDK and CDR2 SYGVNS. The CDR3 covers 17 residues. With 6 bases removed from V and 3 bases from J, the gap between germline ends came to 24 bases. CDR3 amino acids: CASRGLDLTGGIYEQYF. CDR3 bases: TGTGCCAGCAGGGGTCTTGACCTTACCGGAGGGATCTACGAGCAGTACTTC.

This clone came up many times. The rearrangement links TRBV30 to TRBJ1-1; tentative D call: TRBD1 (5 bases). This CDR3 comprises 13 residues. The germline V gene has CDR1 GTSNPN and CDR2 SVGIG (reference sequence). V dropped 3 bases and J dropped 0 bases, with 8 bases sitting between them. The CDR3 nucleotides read TGTGCCTGGAGGACAGTAATGAACACTGAAGCTTTCTTT. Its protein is CAWRTVMNTEAFF. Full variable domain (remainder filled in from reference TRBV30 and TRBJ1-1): SQTIHQWPATLVQPVGSPLSLECTVEGTSNPNLYWYRQAAGRGLQLLFYSVGIGQISSEVPQNLSASRPQDRQFILSSKKLLLSDSGFYLCAWRTVMNTEAFFGQGTRLTVV.

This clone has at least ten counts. The CDR3 bases are TGCGCCAGCAGTGAGTCACGTGGACAGGGAGAGACCCAGTACTTC. It specifies CASSESRGQGETQYF. The V and J genes are TRBV10-2 and TRBJ2-5, with 8 positions matching TRBD1. The CDR3 is 15 amino acids. CDR1 and CDR2 from the germline V gene are WSHSY and SAAADI. V shed 0 bases and J 4 bases; nucleotides not matched to a gene: 4.

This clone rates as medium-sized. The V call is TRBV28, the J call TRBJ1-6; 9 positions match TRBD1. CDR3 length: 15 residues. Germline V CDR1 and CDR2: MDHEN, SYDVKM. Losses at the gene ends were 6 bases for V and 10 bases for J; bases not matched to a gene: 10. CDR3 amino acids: CASSLGGQGLSPLHF. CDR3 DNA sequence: TGTGCCAGCAGCCTCGGGGGACAGGGTTTATCACCCCTCCACTTT.

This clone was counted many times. CDR3 sequence reads: CASSPYLTGNYGYTF. DNA for the CDR3: TGTGCCAGTAGTCCCTACCTGACAGGCAACTATGGCTACACCTTC. The J gene is TRBJ1-2, the V gene TRBV19, with D maybe TRBD1 (6 bases). V gave up 5 bases and J gave up 2 bases, with 15 bases separating them. Germline assignment: CDR1 LNHDA and CDR2 SQIVND (reference sequence). The CDR3 runs to 15 residues.